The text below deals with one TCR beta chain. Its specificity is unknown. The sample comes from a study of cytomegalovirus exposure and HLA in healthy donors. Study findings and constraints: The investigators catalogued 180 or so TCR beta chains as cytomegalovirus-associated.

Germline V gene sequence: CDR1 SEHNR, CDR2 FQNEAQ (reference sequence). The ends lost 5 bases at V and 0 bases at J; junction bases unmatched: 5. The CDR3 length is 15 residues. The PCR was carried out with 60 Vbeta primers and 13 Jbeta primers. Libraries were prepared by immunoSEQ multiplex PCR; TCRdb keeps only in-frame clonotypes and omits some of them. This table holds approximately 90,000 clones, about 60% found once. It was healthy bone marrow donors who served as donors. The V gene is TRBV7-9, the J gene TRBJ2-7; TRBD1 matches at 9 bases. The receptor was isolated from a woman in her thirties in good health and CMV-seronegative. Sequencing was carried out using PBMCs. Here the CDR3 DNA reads TGTGCCAGCAGCGCGCCGGGACAGGGCTCCTACGAGCAGTACTTC. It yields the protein CASSAPGQGSYEQYF. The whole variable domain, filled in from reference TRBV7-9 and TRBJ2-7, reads DTGVSQNPRHKITKRGQNVTFRCDPISEHNRLYWYRQTLGQGPEFLTYFQNEAQLEKSRLLSDRFSAERPKGSFSTLEIQRTEQGDSAMYLCASSAPGQGSYEQYFGPGTRLTVT.